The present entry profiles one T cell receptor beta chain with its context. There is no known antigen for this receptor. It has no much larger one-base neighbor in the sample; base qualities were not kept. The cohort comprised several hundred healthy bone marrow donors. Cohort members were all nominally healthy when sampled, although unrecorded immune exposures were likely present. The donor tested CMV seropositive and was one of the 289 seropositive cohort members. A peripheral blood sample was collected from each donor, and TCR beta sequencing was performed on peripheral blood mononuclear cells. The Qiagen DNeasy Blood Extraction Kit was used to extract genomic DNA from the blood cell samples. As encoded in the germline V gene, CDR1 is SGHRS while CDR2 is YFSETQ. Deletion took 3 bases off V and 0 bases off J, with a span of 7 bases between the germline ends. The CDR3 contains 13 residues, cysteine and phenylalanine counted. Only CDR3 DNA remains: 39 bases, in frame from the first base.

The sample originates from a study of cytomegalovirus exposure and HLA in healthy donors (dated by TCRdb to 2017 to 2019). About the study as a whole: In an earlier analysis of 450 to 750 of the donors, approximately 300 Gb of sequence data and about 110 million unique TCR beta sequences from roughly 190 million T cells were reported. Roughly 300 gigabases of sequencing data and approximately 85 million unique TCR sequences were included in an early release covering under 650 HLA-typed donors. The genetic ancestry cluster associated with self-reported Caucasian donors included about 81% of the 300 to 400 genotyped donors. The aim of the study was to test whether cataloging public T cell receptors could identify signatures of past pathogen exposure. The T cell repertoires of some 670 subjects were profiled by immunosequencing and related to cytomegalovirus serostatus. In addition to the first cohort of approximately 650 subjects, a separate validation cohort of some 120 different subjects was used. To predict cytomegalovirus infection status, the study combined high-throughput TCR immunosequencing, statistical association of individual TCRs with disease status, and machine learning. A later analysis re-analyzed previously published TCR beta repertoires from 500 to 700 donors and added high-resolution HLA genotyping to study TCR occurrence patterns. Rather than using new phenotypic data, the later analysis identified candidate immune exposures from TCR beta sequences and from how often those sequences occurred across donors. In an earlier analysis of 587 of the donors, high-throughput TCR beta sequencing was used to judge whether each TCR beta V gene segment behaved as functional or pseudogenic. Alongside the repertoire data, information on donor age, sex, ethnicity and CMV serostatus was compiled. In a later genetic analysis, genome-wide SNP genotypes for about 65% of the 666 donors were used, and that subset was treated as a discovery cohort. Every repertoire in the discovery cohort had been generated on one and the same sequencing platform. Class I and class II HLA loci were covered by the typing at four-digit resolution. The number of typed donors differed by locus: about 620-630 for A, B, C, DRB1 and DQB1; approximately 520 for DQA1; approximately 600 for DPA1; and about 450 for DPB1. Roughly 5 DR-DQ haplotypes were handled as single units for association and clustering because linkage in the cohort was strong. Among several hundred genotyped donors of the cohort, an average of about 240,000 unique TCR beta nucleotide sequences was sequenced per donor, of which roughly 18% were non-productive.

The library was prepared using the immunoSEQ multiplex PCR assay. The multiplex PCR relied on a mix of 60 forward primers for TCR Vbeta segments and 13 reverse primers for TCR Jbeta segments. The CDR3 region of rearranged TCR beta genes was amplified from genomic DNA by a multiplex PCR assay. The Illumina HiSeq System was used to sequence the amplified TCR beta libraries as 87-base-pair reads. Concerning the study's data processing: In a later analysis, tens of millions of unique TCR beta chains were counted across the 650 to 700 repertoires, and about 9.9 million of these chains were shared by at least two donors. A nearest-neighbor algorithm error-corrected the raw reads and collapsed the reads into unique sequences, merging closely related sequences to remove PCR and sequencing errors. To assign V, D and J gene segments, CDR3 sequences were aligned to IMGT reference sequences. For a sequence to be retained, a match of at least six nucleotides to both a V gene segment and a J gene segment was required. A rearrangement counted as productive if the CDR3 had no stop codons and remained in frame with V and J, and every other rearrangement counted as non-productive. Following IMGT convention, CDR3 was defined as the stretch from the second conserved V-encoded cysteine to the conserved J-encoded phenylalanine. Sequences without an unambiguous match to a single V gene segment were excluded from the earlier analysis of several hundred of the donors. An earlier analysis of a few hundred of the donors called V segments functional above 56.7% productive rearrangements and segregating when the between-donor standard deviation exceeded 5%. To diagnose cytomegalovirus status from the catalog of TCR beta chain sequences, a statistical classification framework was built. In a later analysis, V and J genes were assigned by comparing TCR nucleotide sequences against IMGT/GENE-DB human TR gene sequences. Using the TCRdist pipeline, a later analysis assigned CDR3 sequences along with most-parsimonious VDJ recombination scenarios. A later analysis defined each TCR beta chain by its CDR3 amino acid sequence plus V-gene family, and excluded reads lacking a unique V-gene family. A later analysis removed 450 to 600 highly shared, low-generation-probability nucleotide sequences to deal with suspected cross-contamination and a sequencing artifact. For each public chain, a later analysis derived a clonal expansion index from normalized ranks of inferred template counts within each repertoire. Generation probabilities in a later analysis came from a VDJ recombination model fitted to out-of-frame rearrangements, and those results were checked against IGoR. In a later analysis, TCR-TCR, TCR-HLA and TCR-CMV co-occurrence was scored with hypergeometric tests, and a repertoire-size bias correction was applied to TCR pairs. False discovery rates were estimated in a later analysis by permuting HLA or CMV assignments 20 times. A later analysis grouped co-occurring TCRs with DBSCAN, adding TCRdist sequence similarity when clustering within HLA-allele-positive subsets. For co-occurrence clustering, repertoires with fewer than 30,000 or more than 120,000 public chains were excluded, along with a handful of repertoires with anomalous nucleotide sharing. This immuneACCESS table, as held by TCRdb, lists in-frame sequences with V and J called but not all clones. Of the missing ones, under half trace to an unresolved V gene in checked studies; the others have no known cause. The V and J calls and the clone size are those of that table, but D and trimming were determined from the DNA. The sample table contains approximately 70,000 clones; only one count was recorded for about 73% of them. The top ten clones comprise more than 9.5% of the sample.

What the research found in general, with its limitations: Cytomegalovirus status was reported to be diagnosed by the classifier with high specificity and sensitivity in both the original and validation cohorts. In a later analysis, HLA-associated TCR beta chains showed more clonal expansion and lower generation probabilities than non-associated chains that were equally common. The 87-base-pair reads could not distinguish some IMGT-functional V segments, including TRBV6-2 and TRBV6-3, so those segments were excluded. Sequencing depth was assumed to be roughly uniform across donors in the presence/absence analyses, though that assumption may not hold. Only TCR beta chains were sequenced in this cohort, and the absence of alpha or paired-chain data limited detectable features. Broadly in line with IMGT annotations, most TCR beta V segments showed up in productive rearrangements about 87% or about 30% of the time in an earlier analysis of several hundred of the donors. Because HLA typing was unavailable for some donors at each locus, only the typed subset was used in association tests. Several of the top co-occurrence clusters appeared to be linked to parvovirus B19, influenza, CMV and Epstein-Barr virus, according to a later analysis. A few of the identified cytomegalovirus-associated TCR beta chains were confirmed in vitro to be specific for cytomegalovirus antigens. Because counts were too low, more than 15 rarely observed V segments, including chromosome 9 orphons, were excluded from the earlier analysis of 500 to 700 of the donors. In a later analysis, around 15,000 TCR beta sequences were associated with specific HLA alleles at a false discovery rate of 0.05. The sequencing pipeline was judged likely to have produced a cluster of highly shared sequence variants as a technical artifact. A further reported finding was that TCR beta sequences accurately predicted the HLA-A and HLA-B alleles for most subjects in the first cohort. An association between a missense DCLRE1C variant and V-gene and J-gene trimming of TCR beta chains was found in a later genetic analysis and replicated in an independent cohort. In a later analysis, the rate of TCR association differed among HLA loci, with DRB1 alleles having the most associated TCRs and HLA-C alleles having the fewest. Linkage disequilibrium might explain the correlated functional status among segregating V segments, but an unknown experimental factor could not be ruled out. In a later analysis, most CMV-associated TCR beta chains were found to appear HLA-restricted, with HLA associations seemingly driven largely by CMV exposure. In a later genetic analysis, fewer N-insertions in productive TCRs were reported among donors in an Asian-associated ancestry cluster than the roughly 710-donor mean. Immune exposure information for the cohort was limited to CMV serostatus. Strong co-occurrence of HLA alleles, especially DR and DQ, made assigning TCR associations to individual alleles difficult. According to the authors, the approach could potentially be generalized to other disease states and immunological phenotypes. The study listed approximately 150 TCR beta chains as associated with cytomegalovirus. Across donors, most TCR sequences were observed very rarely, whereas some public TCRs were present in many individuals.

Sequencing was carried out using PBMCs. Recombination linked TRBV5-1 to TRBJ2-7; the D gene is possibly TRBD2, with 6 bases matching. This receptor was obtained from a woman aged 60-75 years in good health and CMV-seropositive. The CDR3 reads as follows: CASSWDFSYEQYF. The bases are TGCGCCAGCAGCTGGGACTTCTCCTACGAGCAGTACTTC.